This T cell receptor (beta chain) was captured in a study of beta chain features in type 1 diabetes. TCRB transcripts that were expressed got sequenced, as all of the isolated RNA had been reverse transcribed. Using immunoSEQ multiplex PCR, the repertoire was profiled, and TCRdb retains in-frame clones only, with some absent. Of fewer than 300,000 clones listed, roughly 10% are singletons. The V end lost 2 bases, the J end lost 4 bases, and 11 bases lay between the germline ends. This CDR3 region has 13 residues. Per the germline V gene, CDR1 is SQVTM and CDR2 is ANQGSEA. This clone was seen only a few times. Antigen unknown. The study, taken as a whole, reports: Type 1 diabetes patients had TCRB CDR3s that were shorter (moderately but significantly so) in all four CD4+ subsets.

The chain carries TRBV29-1 and TRBJ1-1; tentative D call: TRBD1 (6 bases). The source is a man aged 25 to 40 with type 1 diabetes. Material for sequencing was naive CD4+ T cells from blood. In DNA form, the CDR3 reads TGCAGCGTTGAACATTACAGGGTCACTGAAGCTTTCTTT. Translating gives CSVEHYRVTEAFF.